Shown below are 8 T cell receptor beta chains from a single sample sequenced in a study of CD8+CD57+ T cells in acquired aplastic anemia. According to the study, genomic DNA was the template for TCR beta VDJ and CDR3 profiling. TCRdb fed the reads into MiXCR, producing one record per CDR3 protein. Of 100,000 to 150,000 distinct CDR3 sequences in the sample, 48% were seen once. Sequences were obtained from sorted CD4+, CD8+, or CD8+CD57+ T cells (not recorded which) from PBMCs. The receptors stem from a human donor in good health, serving as a control.

In its sample, this clonotype was seen many times. A much larger clonotype is one base distant, so this may be a read error. This chain uses TRBV20-1 with TRBJ1-2; maybe TRBD1 (6 bases). Germline CDR1 reads DFQATT; CDR2 reads SNEGSKA (reference sequence). V lost 1 base to trimming and J lost 4 bases, with 10 bases between them. This CDR3 has 13 amino acids. The CDR3 DNA is TGCAGTGCTAGAGGGGACACGGGCTATGGCTACACCTTC. Amino acid sequence: CSARGDTGYGYTF.

V usage is TRBV7-3 and J usage is TRBJ2-1; no clear D. This CDR3 region has 16 residues. The germline V gene encodes CDR1 SGHTA and CDR2 FQGTGA. V lost 5 bases to trimming and J lost 0 bases, with 14 bases between them. The CDR3 spells CASSPKALSSYNEQFF. In DNA, the CDR3 is TGTGCCAGCAGCCCCAAAGCGCTAAGCTCCTACAATGAGCAGTTCTTC.

The V and J genes are TRBV7-8 and TRBJ1-2; no definite D call. CDR3 size: 16 residues. Between the trimmed V and J ends, which lost 1 base and 0 bases, there was a span of 12 bases. Germline V gives CDR1 SGHVS, CDR2 FQNEAQ. CDR3 in amino acids: CASSLDGKTSNYGYTF. CDR3 nucleotides: TGTGCCAGCAGCTTAGACGGAAAAACTTCTAACTATGGCTACACCTTC. Combining the CDR3 with reference TRBV7-8 and TRBJ1-2 gives the whole variable domain GAGVSQSPRYKVAKRGQDVALRCDPISGHVSLFWYQQALGQGPEFLTYFQNEAQLDKSGLPSDRFFAERPEGSVSTLKIQRTQQEDSAVYLCASSLDGKTSNYGYTFGSGTRLTVV.

The J gene is TRBJ1-6, the V gene TRBV20-1; D is unresolved. CDR3 length: 13 amino acids. The V end lost 3 bases, the J end lost 8 bases, and 11 bases lay between the germline ends. Per germline, CDR1 DFQATT and CDR2 SNEGSKA (reference sequence). CDR3 in amino acids: CSASADPDSPLHF. The DNA for the CDR3 is TGCAGTGCTAGTGCGGATCCGGATTCACCCCTCCACTTT.

J is TRBJ2-7 and V is TRBV14, with D tentatively TRBD1 (6 bases). From germline, CDR1 is SGHDN and CDR2 FVKESK. The CDR3 sequence is 14 residues long. The V and J ends lost 4 bases and 4 bases respectively, with 14 bases between them. The CDR3 coding sequence is TGTGCCAGCAGCCGGCAGGGGAGTCGGTACGAGCAGTACTTC. Residues: CASSRQGSRYEQYF.

This clonotype appeared many times. The V call is TRBV6-1, the J call TRBJ2-3; 11 bases match TRBD1. Per the germline V gene, CDR1 is MNHNS and CDR2 is SASEGT. V lost 3 bases, J lost 6 bases, and 5 bases stayed unmatched. The CDR3 contains 15 residues. CDR3 sequence: CASSDGQGAKDTQYF. CDR3 in DNA: TGTGCCAGCAGTGACGGACAGGGGGCAAAGGATACGCAGTATTTT.

This clonotype was observed a few times. V is TRBV3-1 and J is TRBJ1-1; 8 nucleotides match TRBD1. Germline loops: CDR1 LGHDT, CDR2 YNNKEL (reference sequence). The CDR3 extends over 16 amino acids. V dropped 1 base and J dropped 5; count of bases not matched to a gene: 9. The CDR3 region has the DNA TGTGCCAGCAGCCAAGCGCCACAGGGGGTACGAACTGAAGCTTTCTTT. It is translated as CASSQAPQGVRTEAFF.

Regarding this clonotype: A single base separates this from a much larger clone, so it may be a read error. V and J are TRBV7-2 and TRBJ2-2; 9 nucleotides match TRBD1. Germline lookup yields CDR1 SGHTA and CDR2 FQGNSA. The CDR3 length is 15 residues. CDR3 sequence: CASSPQGASTGELLF. The CDR3, as DNA: TGTGCCAGCAGCCCACAGGGGGCCAGCACCGGGGAGCTGCTTTTT.